This section outlines one T cell receptor (beta chain) sequence together with its context. This record belongs to a study of blood T cell repertoires in COVID-19. Repertoires were generated with immunoSEQ multiplex PCR, while TCRdb's copy carries only in-frame clones and drops some. Found here are a few hundred thousand clones, around 87% of them singletons; the top ten hold 10%. Material: PBMCs or T cells enriched from blood (not recorded which). The source is a woman in her forties or fifties who had recovered from COVID-19.

The CDR3 DNA follows: TGCGCCAGCAGTTCTTTAGGGGGCACCTACGAGCAGTACTTC. It is translated as CASSSLGGTYEQYF. The gene calls are TRBV5-1 and TRBJ2-7; TRBD1 aligns across 7 bases. Per the germline V gene, CDR1 is SGHRS and CDR2 is YFSETQ. CDR3 size: 14 residues. V shed 5 bases, J shed 2 bases, and the junction held 7 bases outside the gene matches.